Below are 7 T cell receptor beta chains sequenced from a single sample in a study of Ad26.COV2.S vaccination and SARS-CoV-2 variants. The treatment was: roughly 20 received Ad26.COV2.S at low or high dose, single or two shots; roughly five received placebo; per-sample allocation not given. Specimens were obtained on day 63 following the first vaccine or placebo injection. Libraries were prepared by immunoSEQ multiplex PCR; TCRdb keeps only in-frame clonotypes and omits some of them. The sample consists of 500,000 or so clones, 89% of them appearing once. Sample: peripheral blood, taken in a trial of Ad26.COV2.S vaccine versus placebo. The receptors were sampled from a person aged 18 to 65 who received the Ad26.COV2.S COVID-19 vaccine or a placebo.

The chain combines TRBV11-2 with TRBJ2-3; TRBD1 is a possible D gene (5 bases). The length of the CDR3 is 16 residues. V was clipped by 4 bases and J by 8 bases, with 22 bases between them. Germline assignment: CDR1 SGHAT and CDR2 FQNNGV. CDR3 nucleotide sequence: TGTGCCAGCAGCTCTCCCCGAGAAGGGCGAAGGGGTACGCAGTATTTT. The encoded protein is CASSSPREGRRGTQYF. The full variable domain, with the rest looked up from reference TRBV11-2 and TRBJ2-3, is EAGVAQSPRYKIIEKRQSVAFWCNPISGHATLYWYQQILGQGPKLLIQFQNNGVVDDSQLPKDRFSAERLKGVDSTLKIQPAKLEDSAVYLCASSSPREGRRGTQYFGPGTRLTVL.

The chain joins TRBV11-3 to TRBJ1-6; unclear D gene. Germline V gives CDR1 SGHNT, CDR2 YENEEA. Trimming shortened V by 1 base and J by 2 bases, and 15 bases separated the two germline ends. There are 18 residues in the CDR3. The CDR3, as DNA: TGTGCCAGCAGCTTAGCCCCACCGGGCAGAACCTATAATTCACCCCTCCACTTT. Its translation is CASSLAPPGRTYNSPLHF. Looking up the rest from reference TRBV11-3 and TRBJ1-6 gives the full variable domain: EAGVVQSPRYKIIEKKQPVAFWCNPISGHNTLYWYLQNLGQGPELLIRYENEEAVDDSQLPKDRFSAERLKGVDSTLKIQPAELGDSAVYLCASSLAPPGRTYNSPLHFGNGTRLTVT.

The CDR3 coding sequence is TGTGCCAGCAGTTACTCGGGTGGGCCTGGGGCCAACGTCCTGACTTTC. Translating gives CASSYSGGPGANVLTF. This chain joins TRBV6-5 and TRBJ2-6, with D unresolved. CDR3 size: 16 residues. The germline V gene encodes CDR1 MNHEY and CDR2 SVGAGI. V dropped 0 bases and J dropped 2 bases, with 8 bases sitting between them.

V gene TRBV3-1 (or the pseudogene TRBV3-2) combines with J gene TRBJ1-2; no clear D gene. V lost 0 bases to trimming and J lost 6 bases, with 5 bases between them. This CDR3 has 12 residues. CDR1 is LGHDT and CDR2 is YNNKEL in the germline V gene (reference sequence). CDR3 in amino acids: CASSQDPNGYTF. The CDR3, as DNA: TGTGCCAGCAGCCAAGACCCCAATGGCTACACCTTC.

This clone has only one observation. J is TRBJ1-6 and V is TRBV2; no clear D. CDR3 length: 14 amino acids. CDR1 SNHLY and CDR2 FYNNEI come from the germline V gene. V lost 4 bases to trimming and J lost 2 bases, with 6 bases between them. Here the CDR3 reads CASSADTYNSPLHF. CDR3 DNA: TGTGCCAGCAGTGCAGATACCTATAATTCACCCCTCCACTTT.

This clone showed up just a few times. The V call is TRBV4-1, the J call TRBJ1-5; no definite D call. This CDR3 has 15 residues. The germline CDR1 and CDR2 sequences are MGHRA and YSYEKL. The V and J ends lost 0 bases and 6 bases respectively, with 12 bases between them. The CDR3 nucleotides read TGCGCCAGCAGCCAAGACGCGTCAGGTTTTCAGCCCCAGCATTTT. Residues: CASSQDASGFQPQHF.

The V and J genes are TRBV6-2 or TRBV6-3 and TRBJ2-1, with D hard to call. The CDR3 sequence is 11 residues long. Germline V gene sequence: CDR1 MNHEY, CDR2 SVGEGT. The V and J ends lost 1 base and 9 bases respectively, with 4 bases between them. As DNA, the CDR3 is TGTGCCAGCAGTTACTATGGTGAGCAGTTCTTC. The encoded protein is CASSYYGEQFF.